This TCR beta chain was found in a study of blood T cell repertoires in COVID-19. Looking at the study overall: COVID-19 samples, acute and convalescent, were from the United States, Italy and Spain. From T cells, B-cell-depleted T cells, or PBMCs came the material, which was cDNA or gDNA.

Trimming left V 3 bases short and J 6 bases short, with 15 bases between. Germline CDR1 reads MDHEN; CDR2 reads SYDVKM. The CDR3 totals 14 residues. Participants spanned ages about 18 to 89 years and resided in about 25 US areas. Authors' methods: Quantification of nucleated cells was approximated via reference gene primer amplification. Some clones are missing from TCRdb's copy, which holds only in-frame ones; the method was immunoSEQ multiplex PCR. V and J calls plus clone size are reproduced from that table; the DNA served to infer D and trimming. Of about 250,000 clones listed, under 90% are singletons.

The sequence derives from a woman aged 25-40 years with acute COVID-19. Sequenced: PBMCs or T cells enriched from blood (not recorded which). The chain is built from TRBV28 and TRBJ2-7; D uncertain. The CDR3 sequence: CASSFQTRSPEQYF. The CDR3 DNA follows: TGTGCCAGCAGTTTCCAGACCAGGTCCCCCGAGCAGTACTTC.